A single sample is the source of the 8 T cell receptor beta chains below, sequenced in a study of yellow fever vaccine responses in identical twins. A single record per CDR3 protein comes from TCRdb applying MiXCR to the RT-PCR reads. The data show 30,000 to 40,000 distinct CDR3 sequences, more than 50% seen once. The sequences come from T cells from blood (PBMCs), unsorted or a sorted subset (not recorded which), collected before or after yellow fever vaccination (not recorded which). The source of these receptors is a woman aged 18-29 years who received the yellow fever vaccine.

This clonotype was seen more than once but under ten times. The CDR3 sequence: CASSQVPSFSYTGELFF. DNA for the CDR3: TGCGCCAGCAGCCAAGTACCATCGTTCAGTTACACCGGGGAGCTGTTTTTT. The chain has TRBV4-1 and TRBJ2-2; D is unresolved. This CDR3 is built from 17 residues. Germline V CDR1 and CDR2: MGHRA, YSYEKL. The germline V and J ends were trimmed by 1 base and 3 bases, with 15 bases remaining between them.

The V and J genes are TRBV29-1 and TRBJ2-7, with TRBD2 matching 12 bases. Per germline, CDR1 SQVTM and CDR2 ANQGSEA. Losses at the gene ends were 5 bases for V and 6 bases for J; bases not matched to a gene: 5. The CDR3 runs 13 residues. The CDR3 here is CSVPGTSGFEQYF. As DNA, the CDR3 is TGCAGCGTTCCTGGGACTAGCGGGTTCGAGCAGTACTTC.

This clonotype appeared a single time. The chain combines TRBV24-1 with TRBJ2-1; the match to TRBD1 covers 9 bases. With 2 bases clipped from V and 5 bases from J, the junction kept 6 bases outside the gene matches. This CDR3 contains 16 residues. CDR1 and CDR2 from the germline V gene are KGHDR and SFDVKD. The CDR3 loop reads CATSDSGTGTDNEQFF. The CDR3 DNA follows: TGTGCCACCAGTGATTCCGGGACAGGGACCGACAATGAGCAGTTCTTC.

The chain employs TRBV12-3 or TRBV12-4 and TRBJ2-3, with D perhaps matching TRBD1 or TRBD2 (5 bases each). V was shortened by 3 bases and J by 6 bases, with 13 bases between the two germline ends. CDR3 length equals 14 residues. This chain's CDR3 is CASSFSGWGDTQYF. As DNA, the CDR3 is TGTGCCAGCAGTTTCTCGGGCTGGGGGGATACGCAGTATTTT.

This clonotype is a singleton in its sample. J is TRBJ2-7 and V is TRBV7-3; 11 positions agree with TRBD2. Germline V gene lookup returns CDR1 SGHTA and CDR2 FQGTGA. The CDR3 sequence is 15 residues long. V gave up 4 bases and J gave up 2 bases; unmatched junction bases: 4. Written as DNA, the CDR3 is TGTGCCAGCAGCTCGGGACTAGCGGTACCCTACGAGCAGTACTTC. This sequence encodes CASSSGLAVPYEQYF.

This sequence joins TRBV2 and TRBJ2-5; tentatively, D is TRBD2 (5 bases). The germline V gene has CDR1 SNHLY and CDR2 FYNNEI. This CDR3 has 14 residues. Trimming shortened V by 5 bases and J by 2 bases, and 12 bases separated the two germline ends. Here the CDR3 DNA reads TGTGCCAGCAGTTCCCAGCGGACTCAAGAGACCCAGTACTTC. It specifies CASSSQRTQETQYF.

The V gene is TRBV4-1, the J gene TRBJ2-7, with 10 bases matching TRBD1. The CDR3 is made up of 15 amino acids. J lost 5 bases, V lost 3 bases, and 7 bases had no gene match. In germline, CDR1 is MGHRA, CDR2 YSYEKL. The CDR3 reads CASSHRQGAFDEQYF. The CDR3 bases are TGCGCCAGCAGCCACCGACAGGGGGCGTTCGACGAGCAGTACTTC.

This clonotype was detected a few times. The chain links TRBV10-3 to TRBJ1-1; TRBD1 might be the D (6 bases). The V and J ends lost 2 bases and 4 bases respectively, with 14 bases between them. CDR3 length equals 15 residues. The germline CDR1 and CDR2 sequences are ENHRY and SYGVKD. The CDR3 coding sequence is TGTGCCATCAGTGAGCCGATACAGGGTAGCACTGAAGCTTTCTTT. Translating gives CAISEPIQGSTEAFF.